This TCR beta chain was profiled in a study of post-analysis software for immune sequencing data. Whole-study context: Both relapsing-remitting and secondary progressive multiple sclerosis featured among the disease courses, as did progressive-relapsing multiple sclerosis.

Comment on this clonotype: The antigen is unknown. Mismatch with germline at one junction end may stem from a read error.

Points from the study as a whole: Included in a set of a handful of TRBV segments more frequent in patients than controls were TRBV5-6, TRBV5-1 and TRBV20-1.

Each TCR beta cDNA library carried unique molecular identifiers. Via MiXCR, TCRdb re-called the PCR reads, giving one row per CDR3 protein. The repertoire holds around 260,000 distinct CDR3 sequences, with 35% to 40% as singletons. CDR1 is ENHRY, CDR2 SYGVKD, per germline. This CDR3 contains 14 residues. The sample comprised blood. This rearrangement joins TRBV10-3 to TRBJ2-3, with TRBD2 identical over 7 bases. The TCR originated in a girl between 5 and 17 years old with multiple sclerosis. CDR3 sequence reads: CATVPSGTSDTRYF. CDR3 in DNA: TGTGCCACTGTTCCTAGCGGTACTTCAGATACGCGGTATTTT.